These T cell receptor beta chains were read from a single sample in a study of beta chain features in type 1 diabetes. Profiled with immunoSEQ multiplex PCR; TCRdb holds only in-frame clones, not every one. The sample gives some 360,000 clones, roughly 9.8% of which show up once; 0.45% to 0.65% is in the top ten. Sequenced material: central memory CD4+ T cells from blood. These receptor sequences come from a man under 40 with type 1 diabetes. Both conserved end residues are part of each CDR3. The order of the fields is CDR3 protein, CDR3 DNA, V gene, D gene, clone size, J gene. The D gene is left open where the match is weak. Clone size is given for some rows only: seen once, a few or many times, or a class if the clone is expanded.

CDR3: CASSPTKDSEAFF; DNA: TGTGCCAGCAGCCCTACGAAGGATTCTGAAGCTTTCTTT; V: TRBV27; D: NA; size: few; J: TRBJ1-1
CDR3: CASSVTAATAVAQYF; DNA: TGTGCCAGCAGTGTAACAGCCGCAACGGCAGTTGCCCAGTACTTC; V: TRBV6-1; D: NA; size: few; J: TRBJ2-5
CDR3: CASSFDRSGTEAFF; DNA: TGCGCCAGCAGCTTTGACAGGTCGGGCACTGAAGCTTTCTTT; V: TRBV5-1; D: NA; size: many; J: TRBJ1-1
CDR3: CATSRDEQGAPYF; DNA: TGTGCCACCAGCAGAGATGAGCAGGGAGCTCCGTATTTT; V: TRBV15; D: NA; size: NA; J: TRBJ2-3
CDR3: CASSLLGGEKLFF; DNA: TGTGCCAGCAGCTTACTTGGGGGCGAAAAACTGTTTTTT; V: TRBV7-3; D: NA; size: NA; J: TRBJ1-4
CDR3: CASTYYNEQFF; DNA: TGTGCCAGCACCTACTACAATGAGCAGTTCTTC; V: TRBV6-1; D: NA; size: many; J: TRBJ2-1
CDR3: CASSLVGQSHNEQFF; DNA: TGTGCCAGCAGCTTGGTGGGACAGAGCCACAATGAGCAGTTCTTC; V: TRBV5-5; D: TRBD1; size: few; J: TRBJ2-1
CDR3: CASSHTRGATNEKLFF; DNA: TGTGCCAGCAGCCACACACGAGGTGCAACTAATGAAAAACTGTTTTTT; V: TRBV4-2; D: NA; size: few; J: TRBJ1-4
CDR3: CASSLGSAGMAGANVLTF; DNA: TGTGCCAGCAGCTTAGGTTCGGCAGGCATGGCTGGGGCCAACGTCCTGACTTTC; V: TRBV11-3; D: NA; size: NA; J: TRBJ2-6
CDR3: CASSQNMNTEAFF; DNA: TGTGCCAGCAGCCAGAACATGAACACTGAAGCTTTCTTT; V: TRBV28; D: NA; size: many; J: TRBJ1-1
CDR3: CASRRDTIDNEQFF; DNA: TGTGCCAGCAGACGGGACACCATTGACAATGAGCAGTTCTTC; V: TRBV2; D: NA; size: NA; J: TRBJ2-1
CDR3: CASRTAGPRTEAFF; DNA: TGCGCCAGCAGGACCGCCGGGCCGAGGACTGAAGCTTTCTTT; V: TRBV10-1; D: NA; size: few; J: TRBJ1-1
CDR3: CASSHRRGGEGTEAFF; DNA: TGCGCCAGCAGCCATCGGCGGGGTGGGGAGGGCACTGAAGCTTTCTTT; V: TRBV5-1; D: NA; size: few; J: TRBJ1-1
CDR3: CASSVHRDASNEQFF; DNA: TGTGCCAGCAGTGTCCACAGGGACGCCTCGAATGAGCAGTTCTTC; V: TRBV6-1; D: NA; size: NA; J: TRBJ2-1
CDR3: CASSYRKMNTEAFF; DNA: TGTGCCAGCAGCTATAGGAAAATGAACACTGAAGCTTTCTTT; V: TRBV7-8; D: NA; size: NA; J: TRBJ1-1
CDR3: CASSLRRDQPQHF; DNA: TGTGCCAGCAGCTTACGCAGGGATCAGCCCCAGCATTTT; V: TRBV5-4; D: NA; size: few; J: TRBJ1-5
CDR3: CASSVAVIAGGIDEQFF; DNA: TGTGCCAGCAGCGTAGCGGTAATAGCGGGAGGAATCGATGAGCAGTTCTTC; V: TRBV9; D: TRBD2; size: NA; J: TRBJ2-1
CDR3: CASSLGINRQVSRTYEQYF; DNA: TGTGCCAGCAGTTTGGGAATCAATCGACAGGTTTCTAGGACCTACGAGCAGTACTTC; V: TRBV28; D: NA; size: few; J: TRBJ2-7
CDR3: CASSASSGASYEQYF; DNA: TGTGCCAGCAGTGCCTCTAGCGGGGCTTCCTACGAGCAGTACTTC; V: TRBV27; D: TRBD2; size: NA; J: TRBJ2-7
CDR3: CAWSARQGAVVFF; DNA: TGTGCCTGGAGCGCGCGTCAGGGCGCTGTAGTTTTCTTT; V: TRBV30; D: NA; size: few; J: TRBJ1-1
CDR3: CASSPPGHEQFF; DNA: TGTGCCAGCAGTCCTCCGGGGCATGAGCAGTTCTTC; V: TRBV6-6; D: NA; size: NA; J: TRBJ2-1
CDR3: CASSLGPGQGPDTQYF; DNA: TGTGCCAGCAGCCTCGGCCCGGGACAGGGCCCAGATACGCAGTATTTT; V: TRBV5-5; D: TRBD1; size: many; J: TRBJ2-3
CDR3: CASKYVGGGTGELFF; DNA: TGCGCCAGCAAATATGTGGGGGGAGGGACCGGGGAGCTGTTTTTT; V: TRBV4-3; D: TRBD2; size: few; J: TRBJ2-2
CDR3: CASSTGNTEAFF; DNA: TGTGCCAGCAGTACAGGGAACACTGAAGCTTTCTTT; V: TRBV6-1; D: NA; size: few; J: TRBJ1-1
CDR3: CASALESGRTGYTF; DNA: TGTGCTAGTGCCCTAGAGTCGGGCAGGACCGGCTACACCTTC; V: TRBV12-5; D: NA; size: few; J: TRBJ1-2
CDR3: CASSLEVGSNQPQHF; DNA: TGTGCCAGCAGCTTAGAAGTTGGGAGCAATCAGCCCCAGCATTTT; V: TRBV5-8; D: NA; size: NA; J: TRBJ1-5
CDR3: CASSPQRNNEQFF; DNA: TGTGCCAGCAGCCCCCAGCGTAACAATGAGCAGTTCTTC; V: TRBV9; D: NA; size: few; J: TRBJ2-1
CDR3: CASSPAGTGGVEAFF; DNA: TGCGCCAGCAGCCCCGCCGGGACAGGGGGCGTCGAAGCTTTCTTT; V: TRBV5-1; D: TRBD1; size: NA; J: TRBJ1-1
CDR3: CASSLDQGGTGKGNEQFF; DNA: TGTGCCAGCAGCTTAGATCAGGGGGGGACAGGGAAGGGAAATGAGCAGTTCTTC; V: TRBV11-3; D: TRBD1; size: NA; J: TRBJ2-1
CDR3: CASSLKTSGTYEQYF; DNA: TGTGCCAGCAGCTTGAAGACTAGCGGAACCTACGAGCAGTACTTC; V: TRBV11-2; D: TRBD2; size: few; J: TRBJ2-7
CDR3: CASSKLGDEQKLFF; DNA: TGTGCCAGCAGCAAGCTCGGGGACGAGCAAAAGTTGTTTTTT; V: TRBV25-1; D: NA; size: few; J: TRBJ1-4
CDR3: CASSSGGASTNTGELFF; DNA: TGTGCCAGCAGCTCCGGGGGTGCTAGCACGAACACCGGGGAGCTGTTTTTT; V: TRBV11-1; D: NA; size: few; J: TRBJ2-2
CDR3: CASNTIGSWTQYF; DNA: TGTGCCAGCAACACAATCGGGTCCTGGACCCAGTACTTC; V: TRBV7-9; D: NA; size: few; J: TRBJ2-5
CDR3: CVSSPGQGSYGYTF; DNA: TGTGTCAGCAGCCCTGGACAGGGGTCCTATGGCTACACCTTC; V: TRBV7-2; D: TRBD1; size: NA; J: TRBJ1-2
CDR3: CASSSGAGYTF; DNA: TGTGCCAGCAGCTCAGGGGCTGGCTACACCTTC; V: TRBV7-9; D: NA; size: NA; J: TRBJ1-2
CDR3: CAISESSGKGFDEQYF; DNA: TGTGCCATCAGTGAGTCCTCAGGGAAGGGGTTCGACGAGCAGTACTTC; V: TRBV10-3; D: NA; size: NA; J: TRBJ2-7
CDR3: CASPRDRGSYSNQPQHF; DNA: TGTGCCAGTCCTCGGGACAGGGGATCTTATAGCAATCAGCCCCAGCATTTT; V: TRBV19; D: TRBD1; size: NA; J: TRBJ1-5
CDR3: CASSLGTGTGGTQYF; DNA: TGTGCCAGCAGCTTAGGGACAGGGACTGGCGGGACCCAGTACTTC; V: TRBV11-1; D: TRBD1; size: few; J: TRBJ2-5
CDR3: CASSLRRGGEQYF; DNA: TGTGCCAGCAGTTTACGACGGGGTGGGGAGCAGTACTTC; V: TRBV28; D: NA; size: NA; J: TRBJ2-7
CDR3: CASSPDPDRGEQYF; DNA: TGTGCCAGCAGCCCCGACCCGGACAGAGGCGAGCAGTACTTC; V: TRBV5-6; D: NA; size: few; J: TRBJ2-7
CDR3: CAIRVSSGEQFF; DNA: TGTGCCATCAGGGTTTCATCGGGTGAGCAGTTCTTC; V: TRBV6-6; D: NA; size: NA; J: TRBJ2-1
CDR3: CASSLRSYEQYF; DNA: TGTGCCAGCAGTTTACGGAGTTACGAGCAGTACTTC; V: TRBV28; D: NA; size: NA; J: TRBJ2-7
CDR3: CASRWVSDTEAFF; DNA: TGTGCCAGCAGGTGGGTGAGTGACACTGAAGCTTTCTTT; V: TRBV7-9; D: NA; size: NA; J: TRBJ1-1
CDR3: CSVTDSFTGELFF; DNA: TGCAGCGTGACCGACAGTTTCACCGGGGAGCTGTTTTTT; V: TRBV29-1; D: NA; size: many; J: TRBJ2-2
CDR3: CASSLVGLSYEQYF; DNA: TGCGCCAGCAGCTTGGTCGGACTATCCTACGAGCAGTACTTC; V: TRBV5-1; D: NA; size: few; J: TRBJ2-7
CDR3: CASSSGTGTGYTF; DNA: TGTGCCAGCAGCTCCGGGACAGGGACCGGCTACACCTTC; V: TRBV7-2; D: TRBD1; size: few; J: TRBJ1-2
CDR3: CASGGSGNTIYF; DNA: TGTGCCAGCGGGGGCAGTGGAAACACCATATATTTT; V: TRBV27; D: NA; size: NA; J: TRBJ1-3
CDR3: CASSQLSTEKNIQYF; DNA: TGCGCCAGCAGCCAACTTAGTACAGAGAAAAACATTCAGTACTTC; V: TRBV4-1; D: NA; size: few; J: TRBJ2-4
CDR3: CASSERHGGSRNRPYEQYF; DNA: TGCGCCAGCAGTGAGAGGCATGGCGGCAGCCGAAATCGACCCTACGAGCAGTACTTC; V: TRBV10-2; D: NA; size: NA; J: TRBJ2-7
CDR3: CASSTTGVYTF; DNA: TGTGCCAGCAGTACGACGGGAGTCTACACCTTC; V: TRBV9; D: NA; size: few; J: TRBJ1-2
CDR3: CASSLAMDRPNYGYTF; DNA: TGCGCCAGCAGCTTGGCCATGGACAGACCCAACTATGGCTACACCTTC; V: TRBV5-1; D: NA; size: NA; J: TRBJ1-2